Detailed here is one TCR beta chain. Its antigen is still unknown. PCR used 60 Vbeta primers and 13 Jbeta primers. The data were produced by immunoSEQ multiplex PCR, yet TCRdb's version contains in-frame clones alone and is incomplete. Here the sample spans roughly 180,000 clones, roughly 85% being singletons. The record originates from a study of cytomegalovirus exposure and HLA in healthy donors. Regarding the study as a whole: In an earlier analysis, about 87% or about 30%: the productive usage of most TCR beta V segments.

The CDR3 covers 13 residues. CDR1 and CDR2 (germline): MDHEN, SYDVKM. Trimming stripped 4 bases from V and 6 bases from J, with 12 bases between. The J gene is TRBJ1-2, the V gene TRBV28, with D possibly being TRBD1 (6 bases). This TCR was sampled from a male donor in good health and CMV-seronegative. The source material was PBMCs. DNA for the CDR3: TGTGCCAGCAGTTCACAGGGCTTTGATGGCTACACCTTC. Encoded protein: CASSSQGFDGYTF.